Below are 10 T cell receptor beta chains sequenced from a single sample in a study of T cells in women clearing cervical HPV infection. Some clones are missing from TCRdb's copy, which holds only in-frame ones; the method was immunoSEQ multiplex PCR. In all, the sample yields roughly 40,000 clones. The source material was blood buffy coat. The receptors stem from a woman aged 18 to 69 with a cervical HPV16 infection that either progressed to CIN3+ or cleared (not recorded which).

The CDR3 is CASSTMRGNGELFF. The CDR3 bases that were read are TGTGCCAGTAGTACGATGCGGGGTAACGGGGAG. V and J are TRBV19 and TRBJ2-2, with a tentative D call TRBD2 (6 bases). Sequencing ends 3 residues short of the CDR3 end; the germline J gene provides the rest. In germline, CDR1 is LNHDA, CDR2 SQIVND (reference sequence). The CDR3 is 14 residues long. V lost 4 bases and J 7 bases, leaving 13 bases between the germline ends. Full variable domain (rest looked up from reference TRBV19 and TRBJ2-2): DGGITQSPKYLFRKEGQNVTLSCEQNLNHDAMYWYRQDPGQGLRLIYYSQIVNDFQKGDIAEGYSVSREKKESFPLTVTSAQKNPTAFYLCASSTMRGNGELFFGEGSRLTVL.

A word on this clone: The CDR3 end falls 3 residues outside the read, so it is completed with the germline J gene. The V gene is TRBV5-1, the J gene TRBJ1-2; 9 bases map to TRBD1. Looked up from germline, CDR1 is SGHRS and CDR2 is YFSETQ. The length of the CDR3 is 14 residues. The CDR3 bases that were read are TGCGCCAGCAGCTCCGGGACAGGGAGGGAAGGC. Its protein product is CASSSGTGREG. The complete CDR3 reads CASSSGTGREGYTF. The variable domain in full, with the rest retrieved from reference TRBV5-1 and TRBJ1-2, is KAGVTQTPRYLIKTRGQQVTLSCSPISGHRSVSWYQQTPGQGLQFLFEYFSETQRNKGNFPGRFSGRQFSNSRSEMNVSTLELGDSALYLCASSSGTGREGYTFGSGTRLTVV.

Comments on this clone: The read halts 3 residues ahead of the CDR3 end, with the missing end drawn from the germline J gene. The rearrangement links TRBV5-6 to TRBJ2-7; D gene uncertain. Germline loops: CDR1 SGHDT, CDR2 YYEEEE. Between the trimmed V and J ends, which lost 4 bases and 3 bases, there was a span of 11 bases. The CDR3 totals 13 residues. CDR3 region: CASSRLSGYEQYF. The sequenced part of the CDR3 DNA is TGTGCCAGCAGCCGCTTATCGGGCTACGAG.

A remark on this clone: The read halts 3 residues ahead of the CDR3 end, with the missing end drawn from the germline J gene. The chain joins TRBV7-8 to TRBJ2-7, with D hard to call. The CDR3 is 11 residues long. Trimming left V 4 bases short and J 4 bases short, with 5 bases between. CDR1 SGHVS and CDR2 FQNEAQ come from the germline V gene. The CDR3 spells CASSSLYEQYF. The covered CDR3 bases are TGTGCCAGCAGCTCGCTATACGAG. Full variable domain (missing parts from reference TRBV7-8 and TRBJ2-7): GAGVSQSPRYKVAKRGQDVALRCDPISGHVSLFWYQQALGQGPEFLTYFQNEAQLDKSGLPSDRFFAERPEGSVSTLKIQRTQQEDSAVYLCASSSLYEQYFGPGTRLTVT.

The CDR3 sequence: CASSTPEKGTTYEQYF. The sequenced CDR3 bases are TGCGCCAGCAGCACCCCCGAGAAGGGTACAACCTACGAG. This rearrangement joins TRBV5-1 to TRBJ2-7; D is ambiguous. The CDR3 extends 3 residues past the end of the read, so its final part is completed from the germline J gene. Looked up from germline, CDR1 is SGHRS and CDR2 is YFSETQ. The V end lost 4 bases, the J end lost 2 bases, and 19 bases lay between the germline ends. The CDR3 is 16 residues long.

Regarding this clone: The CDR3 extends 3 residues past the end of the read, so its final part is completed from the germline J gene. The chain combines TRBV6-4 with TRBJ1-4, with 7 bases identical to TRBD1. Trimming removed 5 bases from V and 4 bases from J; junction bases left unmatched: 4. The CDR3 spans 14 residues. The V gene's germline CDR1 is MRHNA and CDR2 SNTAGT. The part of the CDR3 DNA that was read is TGTGCCAGCAGTCCCGGGACAGATAATGAAAAA. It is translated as CASSPGTDNEK. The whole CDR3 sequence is CASSPGTDNEKLFF.

The CDR3 sequence is CASSLQGSSGNTIYF. Partial CDR3 DNA: TGTGCCAGCAGCTTACAGGGTTCTAGTGGAAACACC. The chain recombines TRBV7-2 with TRBJ1-3; weak D call: TRBD1 (5 bases). Read data end 3 residues before the CDR3 end; the end is taken from the germline J gene. V was cut by 2 bases and J by 3 bases, with 11 bases left in between. Germline lookup yields CDR1 SGHTA and CDR2 FQGNSA. The CDR3 totals 15 residues. Full variable domain (missing parts from reference TRBV7-2 and TRBJ1-3): GAGVSQSPSNKVTEKGKDVELRCDPISGHTALYWYRQSLGQGLEFLIYFQGNSAPDKSGLPSDRFSAERTGGSVSTLTIQRTQQEDSAVYLCASSLQGSSGNTIYFGEGSWLTVV.

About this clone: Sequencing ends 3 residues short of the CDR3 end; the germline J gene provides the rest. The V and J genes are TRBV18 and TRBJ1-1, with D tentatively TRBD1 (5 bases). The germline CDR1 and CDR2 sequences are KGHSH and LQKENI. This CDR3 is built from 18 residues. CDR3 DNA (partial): TGTGCCAGCTCACCAAACCAGGGTGGCAGGTTGGGCACAGATACG. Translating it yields CASSPNQGGRLGTDT. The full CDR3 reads CASSPNQGGRLGTDTAFF.

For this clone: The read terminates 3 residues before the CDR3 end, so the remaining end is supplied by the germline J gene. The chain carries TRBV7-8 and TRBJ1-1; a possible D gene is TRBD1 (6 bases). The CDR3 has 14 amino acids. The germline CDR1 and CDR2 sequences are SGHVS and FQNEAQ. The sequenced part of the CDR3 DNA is TGTGCCAGCAGCACTAGGGACACCGAGCCCGGA. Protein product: CASSTRDTEPG. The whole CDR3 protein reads CASSTRDTEPGAFF.

Partial CDR3 DNA: TGTGCCAGCAGTTCGCCTAGCAACAATGAG. This codes for CASSSPSNNE. The entire CDR3 reads CASSSPSNNEQFF. The chain couples TRBV12-3 or TRBV12-4 to TRBJ2-1, with a tentative D call TRBD2 (5 bases). The missing CDR3 end, 3 residues past where the read stops, is filled in from the germline J gene. Trimming stripped 4 bases from V and 5 bases from J, with 9 bases between. The CDR3 extends over 13 amino acids.